The T cell receptor (beta chain) described here comes from a study of CD8 T cells in ankylosing spondylitis. The V and J ends lost 6 bases and 0 bases, in that order; junction bases with no gene match: 7. CDR1 is DFQATT and CDR2 is SNEGSKA in the germline V gene (reference sequence). CDR3 size: 16 residues. Study results and limitations: Significant enrichment of disease-linked clones was reported in matched ankylosing spondylitis synovial fluid.

Library preparation for TCR beta used quantitative 5'-RACE with molecular barcodes. MiXCR, run by TCRdb on the 5' RACE reads, gives a single entry per CDR3 protein. The data show about 230,000 distinct CDR3 sequences, with 8.2% seen just once and around 5.1% held by the top ten. This clonotype was observed many times. The antigen is not known. Sequenced: blood, either unsorted or a sorted T cell fraction (not recorded which). The V call is TRBV20-1, the J call TRBJ2-7, with 14 bases matching TRBD2. The clonotype originates from a female donor with ankylosing spondylitis or in good health (not recorded which). CDR3 loop: CSAGLGTSGSSYEQYF. The CDR3 DNA reads TGCAGTGCCGGACTCGGGACTAGCGGGAGCTCCTACGAGCAGTACTTC.